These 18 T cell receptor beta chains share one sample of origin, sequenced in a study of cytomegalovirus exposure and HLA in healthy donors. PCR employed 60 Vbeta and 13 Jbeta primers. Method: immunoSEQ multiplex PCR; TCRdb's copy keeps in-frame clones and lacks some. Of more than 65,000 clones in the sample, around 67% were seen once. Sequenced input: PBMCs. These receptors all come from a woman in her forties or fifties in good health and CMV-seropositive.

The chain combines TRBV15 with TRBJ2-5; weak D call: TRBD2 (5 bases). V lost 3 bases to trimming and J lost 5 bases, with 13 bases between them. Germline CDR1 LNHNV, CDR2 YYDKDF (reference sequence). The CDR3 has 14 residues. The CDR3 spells CATSSLYGKETQYF. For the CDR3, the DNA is TGTGCCACCAGCAGCTTGTACGGGAAGGAGACCCAGTACTTC.

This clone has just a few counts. The CDR3 DNA is TGTGCCAGCAGCCCGAAGCGGGCGCCGGGGGAAAAACTGTTTTTT. It encodes CASSPKRAPGEKLFF. The J gene is TRBJ1-4, the V gene TRBV7-8; D not resolved. Trimming pared 5 bases from V and 8 bases from J, leaving 18 bases between. Per germline, CDR1 SGHVS and CDR2 FQNEAQ. CDR3 length: 15 amino acids. The variable domain in full, completed from reference TRBV7-8 and TRBJ1-4, reads GAGVSQSPRYKVAKRGQDVALRCDPISGHVSLFWYQQALGQGPEFLTYFQNEAQLDKSGLPSDRFFAERPEGSVSTLKIQRTQQEDSAVYLCASSPKRAPGEKLFFGSGTQLSVL.

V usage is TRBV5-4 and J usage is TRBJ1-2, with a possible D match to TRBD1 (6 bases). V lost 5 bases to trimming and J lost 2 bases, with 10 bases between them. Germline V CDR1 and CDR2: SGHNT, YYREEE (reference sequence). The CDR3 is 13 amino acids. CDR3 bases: TGTGCCAGCAGTAAACAGGGCAACTATGGCTACACCTTC. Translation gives CASSKQGNYGYTF. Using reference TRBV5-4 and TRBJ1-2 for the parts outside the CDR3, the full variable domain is ETGVTQSPTHLIKTRGQQVTLRCSSQSGHNTVSWYQQALGQGPQFIFQYYREEENGRGNFPPRFSGLQFPNYSSELNVNALELDDSALYLCASSKQGNYGYTFGSGTRLTVV.

CDR3: CASGQGVSPLHF. The DNA for the CDR3 is TGTGCTAGTGGACAGGGTGTTTCACCCCTCCACTTT. The chain joins TRBV12-5 to TRBJ1-6, with D maybe TRBD1 (6 bases). The CDR3 sequence is 12 residues long. Trimming stripped 6 bases from V and 9 bases from J, with 9 bases between. The V gene's germline CDR1 is LGHNT and CDR2 FRNRAP.

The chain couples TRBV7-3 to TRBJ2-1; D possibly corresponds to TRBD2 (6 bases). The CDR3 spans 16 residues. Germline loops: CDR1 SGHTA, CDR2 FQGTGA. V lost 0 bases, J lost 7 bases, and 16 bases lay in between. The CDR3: CASSLTPTGERNEQFF. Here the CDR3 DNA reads TGTGCCAGCAGCTTAACCCCAACGGGGGAACGGAATGAGCAGTTCTTC.

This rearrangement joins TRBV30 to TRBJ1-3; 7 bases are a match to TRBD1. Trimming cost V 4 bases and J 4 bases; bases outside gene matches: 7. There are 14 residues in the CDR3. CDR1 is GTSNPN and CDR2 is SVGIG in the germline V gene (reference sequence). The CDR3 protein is CAWNDRVAGNTIYF. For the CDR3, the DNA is TGTGCCTGGAACGACAGGGTAGCCGGAAACACCATATATTTT.

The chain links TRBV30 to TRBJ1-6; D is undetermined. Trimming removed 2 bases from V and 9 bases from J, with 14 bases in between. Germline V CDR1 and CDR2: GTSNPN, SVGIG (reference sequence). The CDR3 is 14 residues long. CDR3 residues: CAWSRYGIGSPLHF. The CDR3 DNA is TGTGCCTGGAGTCGTTACGGGATTGGTTCACCCCTCCACTTT.

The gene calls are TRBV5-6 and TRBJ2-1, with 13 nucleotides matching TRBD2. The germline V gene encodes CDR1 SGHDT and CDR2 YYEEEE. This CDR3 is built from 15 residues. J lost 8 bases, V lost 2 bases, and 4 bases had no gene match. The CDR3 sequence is CASSLLAGGNDEQFF. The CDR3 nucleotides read TGTGCCAGCAGCTTACTAGCGGGGGGGAACGATGAGCAGTTCTTC.

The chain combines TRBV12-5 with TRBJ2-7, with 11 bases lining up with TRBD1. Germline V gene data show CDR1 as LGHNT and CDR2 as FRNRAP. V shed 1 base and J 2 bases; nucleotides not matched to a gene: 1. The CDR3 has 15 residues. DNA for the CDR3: TGTGCTAGTGGTTTGGGGGGACAGGGGGCCTACGAGCAGTACTTC. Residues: CASGLGGQGAYEQYF.

DNA of the CDR3: TGTGCCAGCAGTCTAGGGTTCTTGGGGGCCGGTGAGCAGTTCTTC. It encodes CASSLGFLGAGEQFF. V gene TRBV2 combines with J gene TRBJ2-1; possible D gene TRBD1, 6 bases. V lost 5 bases and J lost 9, with 20 bases in between. The length of the CDR3 is 15 residues. Germline CDR1 reads SNHLY; CDR2 reads FYNNEI.

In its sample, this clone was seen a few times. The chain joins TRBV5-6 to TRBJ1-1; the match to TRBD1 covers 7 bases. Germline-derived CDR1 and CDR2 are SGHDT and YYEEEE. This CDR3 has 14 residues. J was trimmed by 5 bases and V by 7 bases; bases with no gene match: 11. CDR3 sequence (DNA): TGTGCCAGCCGGAGACAGGGTGGGGTTACTGAAGCTTTCTTT. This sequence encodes CASRRQGGVTEAFF.

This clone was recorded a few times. CDR3 bases: TGTGCCAGCAGTCTAACTAATCAGCCCCAGCATTTT. Translated: CASSLTNQPQHF. This chain connects TRBV28 to TRBJ1-5; D remains unclear. The V end was cut by 5 bases, the J end by 4 bases, with 6 bases between. The CDR3 extends over 12 amino acids. Per germline, CDR1 MDHEN and CDR2 SYDVKM.

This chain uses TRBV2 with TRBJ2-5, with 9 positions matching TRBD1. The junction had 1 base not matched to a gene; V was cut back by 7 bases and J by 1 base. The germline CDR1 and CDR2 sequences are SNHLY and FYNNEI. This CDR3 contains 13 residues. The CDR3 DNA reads TGTGCCAGCAAGACAGGGGGCCAAGAGACCCAGTACTTC. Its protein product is CASKTGGQETQYF.

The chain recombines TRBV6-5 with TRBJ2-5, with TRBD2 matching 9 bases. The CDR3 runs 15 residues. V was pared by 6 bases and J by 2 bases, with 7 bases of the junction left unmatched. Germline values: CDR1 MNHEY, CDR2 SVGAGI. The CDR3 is CASSSVAGGQETQYF. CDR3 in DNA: TGTGCCAGCAGCTCGGTGGCGGGGGGGCAAGAGACCCAGTACTTC.

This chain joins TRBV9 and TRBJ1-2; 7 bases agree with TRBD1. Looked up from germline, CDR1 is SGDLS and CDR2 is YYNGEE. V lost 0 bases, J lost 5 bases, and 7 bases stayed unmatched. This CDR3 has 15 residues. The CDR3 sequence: CASSVGDSLFYGYTF. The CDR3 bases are TGTGCCAGCAGCGTAGGGGACAGCCTCTTTTATGGCTACACCTTC.

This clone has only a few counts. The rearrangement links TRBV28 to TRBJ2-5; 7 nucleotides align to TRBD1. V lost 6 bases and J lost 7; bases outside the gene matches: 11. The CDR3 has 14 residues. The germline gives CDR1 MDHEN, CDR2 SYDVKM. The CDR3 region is CASSTGQRDRTQYF. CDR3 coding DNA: TGTGCCAGCAGCACGGGACAGAGAGATCGGACCCAGTACTTC.

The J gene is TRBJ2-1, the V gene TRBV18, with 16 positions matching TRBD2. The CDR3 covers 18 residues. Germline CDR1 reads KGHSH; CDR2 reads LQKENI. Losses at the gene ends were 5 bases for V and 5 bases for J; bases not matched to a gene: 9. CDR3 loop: CASSIGTSGGAGHNEQFF. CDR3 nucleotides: TGTGCCAGCTCAATCGGGACTAGCGGGGGGGCCGGTCACAATGAGCAGTTCTTC. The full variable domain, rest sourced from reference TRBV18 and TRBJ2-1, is NAGVMQNPRHLVRRRGQEARLRCSPMKGHSHVYWYRQLPEEGLKFMVYLQKENIIDESGMPKERFSAEFPKEGPSILRIQQVVRGDSAAYFCASSIGTSGGAGHNEQFFGPGTRLTVL.

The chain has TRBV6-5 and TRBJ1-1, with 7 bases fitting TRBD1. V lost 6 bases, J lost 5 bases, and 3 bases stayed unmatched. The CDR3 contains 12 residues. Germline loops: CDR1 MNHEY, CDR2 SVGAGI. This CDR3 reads CASRDRVTEAFF. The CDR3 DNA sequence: TGTGCCAGCAGAGACAGGGTAACTGAAGCTTTCTTT.